This TCR beta chain was profiled in a study of cytomegalovirus exposure and HLA in healthy donors. The primer mix had 60 Vbeta and 13 Jbeta primers. Measured with immunoSEQ multiplex PCR; TCRdb has only the in-frame clones, and not every one. The sample carries nearly 110,000 clones, 65% to 85% recorded once. Sequenced input: PBMCs. This sequence was found in a man aged 18 to 29 in good health and CMV-seronegative.

The CDR3 region has the DNA TGTGCCAGCAGTTTGACGGGAGATGGCTACACCTTC. Translating gives CASSLTGDGYTF. V and J are TRBV27 and TRBJ1-2, with D unresolved. CDR3 length equals 12 residues. V dropped 3 bases and J dropped 6 bases, with 8 bases sitting between them. Germline V gene sequence: CDR1 MNHEY, CDR2 SMNVEV (reference sequence).